This T cell receptor beta chain is drawn from a study of neoadjuvant anti-PD-1 for oral cavity cancer. Across the whole study: Patients without progression got a fourth dose around day 43.

This clone was seen more than once but under ten times. Antigen specificity is unknown. Regarding time point: after neoadjuvant nivolumab, at surgical resection. The patients had HPV-negative, locally advanced oral cavity squamous cell carcinoma. Clones were read by immunoSEQ multiplex PCR, and TCRdb kept only the in-frame ones, dropping some. The sample has more than 12,000 clones, roughly 40% seen once. The CDR3 runs 13 residues. The V end was cut by 0 bases, the J end by 3 bases, with 6 bases between. Germline-derived CDR1 and CDR2 are MNHEY and SMNVEV (reference sequence). Study-wide results and limits: Post-treatment tumors with larger preexisting clones showed more shrinkage. Only a few patients per response group were TCR-analyzed; validation needed.

This receptor was obtained from a person between 40 and 79 years old with oral cavity squamous cell carcinoma. The chain employs TRBV27 and TRBJ2-7; no firm D call. Sequenced here: tumor tissue, sampled after nivolumab (anti-PD-1) treatment. The CDR3 DNA sequence: TGTGCCAGCAGTTTATCCGCCAACTACGAGCAGTACTTC. This translates into CASSLSANYEQYF.